This TCR beta chain came from a study of blood T cells in healthy people across ages. This clonotype was observed a few times. The use of a sample-barcoded 5' primer and a J-beta primer mix characterized a second PCR of 7 to 11 cycles. Through a template-switch adaptor with 12 random nucleotides, each cDNA molecule received a tag. TCRdb passed the 5' RACE reads through MiXCR, listing each CDR3 protein once. The table shows around 500,000 distinct CDR3 sequences, with around half occurring only once. The CDR3 is 12 residues long. V was trimmed by 6 bases and J by 10 bases, leaving 10 bases between them. The germline V gene encodes CDR1 MNHEY and CDR2 SVGEGT.

The source material was blood. This rearrangement joins TRBV6-2 or TRBV6-3 to TRBJ1-6; D gene ambiguous. This receptor was identified in a man older than 75 in good health. CDR3 loop: CASRYSESPLHF. CDR3 nucleotides: TGTGCCAGCAGATACAGCGAATCACCCCTCCACTTT.